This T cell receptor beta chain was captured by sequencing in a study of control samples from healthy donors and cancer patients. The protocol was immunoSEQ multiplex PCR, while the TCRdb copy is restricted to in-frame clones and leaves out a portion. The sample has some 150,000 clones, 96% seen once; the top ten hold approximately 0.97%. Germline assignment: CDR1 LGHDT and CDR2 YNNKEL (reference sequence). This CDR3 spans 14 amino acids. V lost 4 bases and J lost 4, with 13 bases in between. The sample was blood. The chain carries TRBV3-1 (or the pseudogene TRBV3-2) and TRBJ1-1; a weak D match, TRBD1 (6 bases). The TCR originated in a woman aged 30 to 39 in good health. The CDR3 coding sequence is TGTGCCAGCAGCCTCAGGGGAGGGCTCACTGAAGCTTTCTTT. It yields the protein CASSLRGGLTEAFF.